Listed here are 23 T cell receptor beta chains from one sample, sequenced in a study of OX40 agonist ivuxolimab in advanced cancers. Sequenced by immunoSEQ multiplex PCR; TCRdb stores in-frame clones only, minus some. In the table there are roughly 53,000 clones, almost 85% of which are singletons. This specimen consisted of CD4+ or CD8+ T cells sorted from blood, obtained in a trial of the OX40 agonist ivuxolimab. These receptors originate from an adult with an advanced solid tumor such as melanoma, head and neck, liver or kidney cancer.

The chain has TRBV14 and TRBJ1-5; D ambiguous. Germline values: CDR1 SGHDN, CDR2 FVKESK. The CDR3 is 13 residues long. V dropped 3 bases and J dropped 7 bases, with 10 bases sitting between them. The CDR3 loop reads CASSQRVGQPQHF. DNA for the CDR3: TGTGCCAGCAGCCAGCGGGTTGGGCAGCCCCAGCATTTT.

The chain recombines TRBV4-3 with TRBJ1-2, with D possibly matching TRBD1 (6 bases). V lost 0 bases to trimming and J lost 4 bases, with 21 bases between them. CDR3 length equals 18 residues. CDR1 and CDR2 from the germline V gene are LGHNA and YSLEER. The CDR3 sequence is CASSQDARGLGGSYGYTF. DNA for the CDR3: TGCGCCAGCAGCCAAGATGCCAGGGGCCTGGGGGGCAGCTATGGCTACACCTTC.

Written as DNA, the CDR3 is TGTGCCAGCAGCTTGGGCCTAGCGGGAGGAATCAATGAGCAGTTCTTC. Translated: CASSLGLAGGINEQFF. The chain employs TRBV5-4 and TRBJ2-1; TRBD2 matches at 11 bases. Germline V CDR1 and CDR2: SGHNT, YYREEE (reference sequence). The ends lost 0 bases at V and 6 bases at J; junction bases unmatched: 5. The CDR3 length is 16 residues.

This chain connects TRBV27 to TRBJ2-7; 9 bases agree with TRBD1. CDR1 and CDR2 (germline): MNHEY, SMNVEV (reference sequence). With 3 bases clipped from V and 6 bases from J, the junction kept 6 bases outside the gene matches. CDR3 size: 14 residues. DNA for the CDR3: TGTGCCAGCAGTTTTACGGGACAGGGCGGCGAGCAGTACTTC. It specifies CASSFTGQGGEQYF.

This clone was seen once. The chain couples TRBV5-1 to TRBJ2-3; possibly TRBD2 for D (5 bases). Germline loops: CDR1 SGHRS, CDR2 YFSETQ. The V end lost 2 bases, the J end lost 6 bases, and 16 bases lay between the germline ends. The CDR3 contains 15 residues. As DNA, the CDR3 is TGCGCCAGCAGCTTAGAGGGATTCAAAGGGGATACGCAGTATTTT. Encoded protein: CASSLEGFKGDTQYF.

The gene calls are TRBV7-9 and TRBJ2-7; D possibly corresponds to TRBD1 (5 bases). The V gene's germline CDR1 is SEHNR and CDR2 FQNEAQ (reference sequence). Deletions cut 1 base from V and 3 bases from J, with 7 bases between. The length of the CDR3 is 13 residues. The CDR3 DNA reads TGTGCCAGCAGCTTAGGACAGTACTACGAGCAGTACTTC. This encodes CASSLGQYYEQYF.

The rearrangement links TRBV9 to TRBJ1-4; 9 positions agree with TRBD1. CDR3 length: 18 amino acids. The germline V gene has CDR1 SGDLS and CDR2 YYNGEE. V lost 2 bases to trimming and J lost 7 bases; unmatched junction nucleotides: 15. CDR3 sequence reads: CASSVSLGQGVSTEKLFF. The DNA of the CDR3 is TGTGCCAGCAGCGTGTCTTTGGGACAGGGTGTCTCAACTGAAAAACTGTTTTTT.

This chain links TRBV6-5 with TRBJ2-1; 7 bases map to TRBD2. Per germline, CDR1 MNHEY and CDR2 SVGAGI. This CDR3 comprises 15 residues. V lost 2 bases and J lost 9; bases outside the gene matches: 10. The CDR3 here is CASSYGPGGRTEQFF. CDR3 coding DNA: TGTGCCAGCAGTTACGGGCCGGGGGGAAGAACTGAGCAGTTCTTC.

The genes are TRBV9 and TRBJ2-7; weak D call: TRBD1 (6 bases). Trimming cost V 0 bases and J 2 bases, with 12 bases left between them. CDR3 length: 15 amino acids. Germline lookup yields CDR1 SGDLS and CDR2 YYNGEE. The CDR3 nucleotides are TGTGCCAGCAGCGTAGTAGGGGGATCCCCCTACGAGCAGTACTTC. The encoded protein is CASSVVGGSPYEQYF.

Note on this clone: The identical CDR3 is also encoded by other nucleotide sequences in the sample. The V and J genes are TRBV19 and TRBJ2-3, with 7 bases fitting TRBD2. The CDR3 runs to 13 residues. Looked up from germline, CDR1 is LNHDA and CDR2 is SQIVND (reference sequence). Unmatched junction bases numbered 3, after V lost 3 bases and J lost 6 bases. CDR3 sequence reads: CASSMSGTDTQYF. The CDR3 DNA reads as TGTGCCAGTAGTATGAGCGGGACTGATACGCAGTATTTT.

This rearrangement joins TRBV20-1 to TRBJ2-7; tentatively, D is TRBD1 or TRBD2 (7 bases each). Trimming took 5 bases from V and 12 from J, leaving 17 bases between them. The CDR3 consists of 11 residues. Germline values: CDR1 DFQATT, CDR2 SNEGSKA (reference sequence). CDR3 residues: CSAQGGNFRYF. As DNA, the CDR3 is TGCAGTGCTCAGGGGGGGAATTTTCGGTACTTC.

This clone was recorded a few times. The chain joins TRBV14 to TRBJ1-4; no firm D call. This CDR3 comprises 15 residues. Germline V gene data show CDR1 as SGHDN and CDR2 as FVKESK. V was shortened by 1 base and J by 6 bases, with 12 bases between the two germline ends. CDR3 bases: TGTGCCAGCAGCCAAGTTCGGGGTAGGGATGAAAAACTGTTTTTT. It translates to CASSQVRGRDEKLFF.

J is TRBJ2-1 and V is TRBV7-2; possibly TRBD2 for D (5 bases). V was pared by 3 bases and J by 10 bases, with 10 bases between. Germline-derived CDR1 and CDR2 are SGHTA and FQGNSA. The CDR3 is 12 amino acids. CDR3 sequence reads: CASSLDLVEQFF. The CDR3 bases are TGTGCCAGCAGCTTGGACTTGGTGGAGCAGTTCTTC.

CDR3 coding DNA: TGTGCCAGCAGCGTCCGACAGGGGGACGCTGAAGCTTTCTTT. Residues: CASSVRQGDAEAFF. The rearrangement joins TRBV7-9 to TRBJ1-1, with 9 nucleotides matching TRBD1. With 5 bases clipped from V and 6 bases from J, the junction kept 7 bases outside the gene matches. The CDR3 sequence is 14 residues long. Germline CDR1 is SEHNR and CDR2 is FQNEAQ (reference sequence).

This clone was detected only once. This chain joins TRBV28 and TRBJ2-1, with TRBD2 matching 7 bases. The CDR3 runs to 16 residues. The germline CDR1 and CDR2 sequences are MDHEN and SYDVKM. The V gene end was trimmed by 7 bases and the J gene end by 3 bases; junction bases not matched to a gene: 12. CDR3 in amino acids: CASTPRGASGYNEQFF. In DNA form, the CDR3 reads TGTGCCAGCACCCCCCGTGGAGCTAGCGGCTACAATGAGCAGTTCTTC.

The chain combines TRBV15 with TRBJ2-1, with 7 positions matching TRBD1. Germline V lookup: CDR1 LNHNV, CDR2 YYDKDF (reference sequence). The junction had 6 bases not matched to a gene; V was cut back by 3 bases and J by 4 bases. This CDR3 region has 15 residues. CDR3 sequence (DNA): TGTGCCACCAGCAGGTCCCGGGACAGTTACAATGAGCAGTTCTTC. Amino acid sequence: CATSRSRDSYNEQFF.

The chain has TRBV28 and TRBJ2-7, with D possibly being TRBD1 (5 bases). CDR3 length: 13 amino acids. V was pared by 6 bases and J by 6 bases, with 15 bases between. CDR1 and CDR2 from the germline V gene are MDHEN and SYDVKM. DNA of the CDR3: TGTGCCAGCAGCGTCACAGGCCCTCGCGAGCAGTACTTC. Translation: CASSVTGPREQYF. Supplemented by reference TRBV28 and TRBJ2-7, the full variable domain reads DVKVTQSSRYLVKRTGEKVFLECVQDMDHENMFWYRQDPGLGLRLIYFSYDVKMKEKGDIPEGYSVSREKKERFSLILESASTNQTSMYLCASSVTGPREQYFGPGTRLTVT.

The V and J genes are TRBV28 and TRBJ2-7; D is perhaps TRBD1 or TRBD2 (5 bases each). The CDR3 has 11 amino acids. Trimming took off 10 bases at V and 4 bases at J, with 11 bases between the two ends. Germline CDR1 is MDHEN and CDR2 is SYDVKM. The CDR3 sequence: CAITGPYEQYF. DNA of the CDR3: TGTGCCATTACGGGACCTTACGAGCAGTACTTC.

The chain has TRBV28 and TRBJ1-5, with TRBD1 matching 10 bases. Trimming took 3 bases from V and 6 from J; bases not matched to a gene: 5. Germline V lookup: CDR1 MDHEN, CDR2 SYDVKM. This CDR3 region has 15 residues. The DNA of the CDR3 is TGTGCCAGCAGTTTGGCGACAGGGGGCGTTCAGCCCCAGCATTTT. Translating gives CASSLATGGVQPQHF.

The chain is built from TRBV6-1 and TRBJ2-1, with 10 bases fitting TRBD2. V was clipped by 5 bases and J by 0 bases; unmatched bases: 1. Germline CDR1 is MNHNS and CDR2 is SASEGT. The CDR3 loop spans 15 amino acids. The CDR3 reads CASSPSGSSYNEQFF. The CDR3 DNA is TGTGCCAGCAGTCCTAGCGGGAGCTCCTACAATGAGCAGTTCTTC.

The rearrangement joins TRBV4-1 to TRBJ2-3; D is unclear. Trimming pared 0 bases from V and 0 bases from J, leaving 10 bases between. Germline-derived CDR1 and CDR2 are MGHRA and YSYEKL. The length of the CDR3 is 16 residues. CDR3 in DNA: TGCGCCAGCAGCCAAGATCGGCAGGCAAGCACAGATACGCAGTATTTT. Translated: CASSQDRQASTDTQYF.

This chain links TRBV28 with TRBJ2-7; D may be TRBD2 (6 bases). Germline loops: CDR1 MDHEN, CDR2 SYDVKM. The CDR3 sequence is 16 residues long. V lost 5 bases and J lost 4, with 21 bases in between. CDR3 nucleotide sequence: TGTGCCAGCAGTCGTTTTGGGGGGACGTCGAGGTACGAGCAGTACTTC. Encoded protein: CASSRFGGTSRYEQYF.

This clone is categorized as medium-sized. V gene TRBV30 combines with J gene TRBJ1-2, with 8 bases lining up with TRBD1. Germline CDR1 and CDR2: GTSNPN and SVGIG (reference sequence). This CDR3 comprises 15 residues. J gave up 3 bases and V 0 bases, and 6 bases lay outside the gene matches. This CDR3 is CAWSVQAGGDYGYTF. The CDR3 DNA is TGTGCCTGGAGTGTACAGGCAGGGGGCGACTATGGCTACACCTTC.